This TCR beta chain was retrieved from a study of type 1 regulatory T cells. About the study: This in vitro CD4 product, T-allo10, is enriched for Tr1 cells and alloantigen-specific.

The graft donor-derived T-allo10 cells reportedly recognize host alloantigens, are anergic, and suppress alloantigen-specifically. MiXCR was run by TCRdb on the reads, yielding one entry per CDR3 protein. The sample contains 60,000 to 80,000 distinct CDR3 sequences, about 62% of which appear only once. As for this clonotype: Antigen unknown.

The source material was cultured T cells, either the whole culture or a sorted T cell fraction (not recorded which). Subset indicated: Tr1-enriched cell product generated in vitro against host alloantigens. This receptor was taken from a human donor in good health.

This chain's CDR3 is CASAPDRQTQYF. The CDR3 DNA reads as TGTGCCAGCGCCCCCGACCGGCAGACCCAGTACTTC. V and J are TRBV27 and TRBJ2-5; D is unresolved. The germline CDR1 and CDR2 sequences are MNHEY and SMNVEV (reference sequence). V lost 8 bases and J lost 6, with 13 bases in between. The CDR3 contains 12 residues.